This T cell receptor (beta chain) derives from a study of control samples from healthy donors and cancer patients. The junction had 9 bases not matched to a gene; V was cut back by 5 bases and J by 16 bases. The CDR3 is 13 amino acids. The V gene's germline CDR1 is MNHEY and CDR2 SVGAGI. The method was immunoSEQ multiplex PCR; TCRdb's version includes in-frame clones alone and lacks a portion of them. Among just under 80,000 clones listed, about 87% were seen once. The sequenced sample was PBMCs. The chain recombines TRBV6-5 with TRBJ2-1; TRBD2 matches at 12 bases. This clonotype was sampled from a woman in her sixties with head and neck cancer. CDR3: CASSLTSGRSSFF. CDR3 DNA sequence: TGTGCCAGCAGTCTGACTAGCGGGAGAAGTAGTTTCTTC.